The clone carrying this T cell receptor beta chain was counted only a few times. Its antigen remains unidentified. The data belong to a study of glioma-infiltrating T cells. Study-wide background: Samples included WHO grade II oligodendrogliomas or astrocytomas and initial-diagnosis grade IV glioblastomas. Study outcomes and limitations: Gliomas, especially low-grade, showed above-expected tissue-blood divergence; non-neoplastic patients showed below. Patients with low tissue-blood divergence carried a signature set of shared blood CDR3 motifs.

J gave up 8 bases and V 2 bases, and 10 bases lay outside the gene matches. Germline V gene lookup returns CDR1 ENHRY and CDR2 SYGVKD. This CDR3 spans 15 amino acids. Amplification of TCR alpha and beta CDR3 regions from RNA used iRepertoire nested multiplex PCR. One-step reverse transcription and amplification started from approximately 100-400 ng of tissue mRNA or PBMC total RNA. TCRdb itself ran the multiplex PCR reads through MiXCR, one entry per CDR3 protein. The sample has more than 300,000 distinct CDR3 sequences; more than 35% are singletons. V is TRBV10-3 and J is TRBJ1-1, with 8 bases aligning to TRBD1. The source is a human donor with low-grade glioma or glioblastoma, undergoing nonglioma brain surgery, or in good health (not recorded which). Sequenced: glioma tissue, nonneoplastic brain tissue, or PBMCs (not recorded which). CDR3 region: CAISEPGQGYEEAFF. CDR3 nucleotides: TGTGCCATCAGTGAGCCCGGACAGGGCTATGAGGAAGCTTTCTTT.